Listed here are 9 T cell receptor beta chains from one sample, sequenced in a study of memory CD4+ T cells and cytomegalovirus serostatus. Single viable CD3+CD4+CD8-CD45RO+ cells were sorted as the memory CD4+ T cells. Profiled with immunoSEQ multiplex PCR; TCRdb holds only in-frame clones, not every one. Of some 80,000 clones in the sample, more than 70% are singletons; the top ten hold roughly 0.85%. Specimen: memory CD4+ T cells from blood. The receptor source for this set is an adult in good health and CMV-seronegative.

The chain recombines TRBV6-5 with TRBJ1-4; 10 bases match TRBD1. The CDR3 spans 15 residues. Germline V lookup: CDR1 MNHEY, CDR2 SVGAGI. J lost 5 bases, V lost 4 bases, and 4 bases had no gene match. This CDR3 reads CASSFDRGRNEKLFF. CDR3 nucleotide sequence: TGTGCCAGCAGTTTCGACAGGGGGCGGAATGAAAAACTGTTTTTT.

This chain uses TRBV4-3 with TRBJ2-1; D not resolved. V lost 5 bases, J lost 0 bases, and 14 bases lay in between. The CDR3 consists of 16 residues. Looked up from germline, CDR1 is LGHNA and CDR2 is YSLEER. The CDR3 DNA sequence: TGCGCCAGCAGCTTATCGGCGGCGAGCTCCTACAATGAGCAGTTCTTC. Protein sequence: CASSLSAASSYNEQFF.

This CDR3 reads CASSFASGGPSTDTQYF. The CDR3 DNA is TGCGCCAGCAGCTTTGCCAGCGGGGGTCCTAGCACAGATACGCAGTATTTT. The gene calls are TRBV5-1 and TRBJ2-3; 8 nucleotides match TRBD2. The V segment lost 2 bases and the J segment 0 bases; nucleotides outside the gene matches: 8. In germline, CDR1 is SGHRS, CDR2 YFSETQ. The CDR3 totals 17 residues.

A remark on this clone: At one of its ends the junction is not consistent with the germline gene, which may arise from a read error. The chain couples TRBV9 to TRBJ1-1, with D hard to call. CDR3 length: 13 amino acids. Germline CDR1 and CDR2: SGDLS and YYNGEE. CDR3 DNA: TGTGCCAGCAGCGTGGTGGGGAACCCTGAAGCTTTCTTT. This encodes CASSVVGNPEAFF.

This clone was seen more than once but under ten times. The genes are TRBV10-3 and TRBJ1-1, with D uncertain. The CDR3 is made up of 13 amino acids. CDR1 and CDR2 (germline): ENHRY, SYGVKD. Trimming removed 4 bases at V and 4 bases at J, with 10 bases between. CDR3 region: CAISGVRSTEAFF. CDR3 nucleotide sequence: TGTGCCATCAGTGGGGTGAGGAGCACTGAAGCTTTCTTT.

CDR3 in amino acids: CASSLGTGVSQPQHF. The CDR3 DNA follows: TGTGCCAGCAGCCTCGGGACAGGGGTTAGTCAGCCCCAGCATTTT. This chain links TRBV28 with TRBJ1-5, with 10 nucleotides matching TRBD1. The CDR3 length is 15 residues. CDR1 is MDHEN and CDR2 is SYDVKM in the germline V gene. V shed 6 bases and J 6 bases; nucleotides not matched to a gene: 8.

The chain recombines TRBV5-1 with TRBJ1-3, with no clear D. This CDR3 has 15 residues. V lost 4 bases, J lost 0 bases, and 11 bases lay in between. The germline CDR1 and CDR2 sequences are SGHRS and YFSETQ. The CDR3 reads CASSATVSSGNTIYF. The CDR3 nucleotides read TGCGCCAGCAGCGCAACAGTTAGCTCTGGAAACACCATATATTTT.

In its sample, this clone is medium-sized. The chain carries TRBV9 and TRBJ2-7, with 10 positions matching TRBD2. V was pared by 0 bases and J by 3 bases, with 3 bases of the junction left unmatched. CDR1 SGDLS and CDR2 YYNGEE come from the germline V gene. There are 15 residues in the CDR3. CDR3 amino acids: CASSVGPSGGYEQYF. The CDR3 region has the DNA TGTGCCAGCAGCGTAGGTCCTAGCGGGGGCTACGAGCAGTACTTC.

CDR3 DNA sequence: TGTGCCAGCAGCGAAGCTTTTGGGACAGGGAGAGGCTACACCTTC. It translates to CASSEAFGTGRGYTF. This chain links TRBV4-2 with TRBJ1-2; 9 bases are shared with TRBD1. This CDR3 comprises 15 residues. Trimming took 5 bases from V and 8 from J; bases not matched to a gene: 12. Germline values: CDR1 LGHNA, CDR2 YNFKEQ.